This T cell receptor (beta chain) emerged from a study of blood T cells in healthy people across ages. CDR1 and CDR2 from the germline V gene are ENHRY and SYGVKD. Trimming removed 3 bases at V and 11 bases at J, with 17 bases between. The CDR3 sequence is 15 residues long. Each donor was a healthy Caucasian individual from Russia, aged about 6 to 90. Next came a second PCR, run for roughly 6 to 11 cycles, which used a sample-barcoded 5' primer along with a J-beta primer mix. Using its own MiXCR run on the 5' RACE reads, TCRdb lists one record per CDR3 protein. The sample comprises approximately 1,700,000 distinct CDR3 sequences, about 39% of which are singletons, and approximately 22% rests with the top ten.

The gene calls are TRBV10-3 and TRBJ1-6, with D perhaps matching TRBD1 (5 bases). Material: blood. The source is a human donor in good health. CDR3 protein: CAISDPGAVGPPLHF. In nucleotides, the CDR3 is TGTGCCATCAGTGATCCCGGGGCAGTCGGTCCACCCCTCCACTTT.